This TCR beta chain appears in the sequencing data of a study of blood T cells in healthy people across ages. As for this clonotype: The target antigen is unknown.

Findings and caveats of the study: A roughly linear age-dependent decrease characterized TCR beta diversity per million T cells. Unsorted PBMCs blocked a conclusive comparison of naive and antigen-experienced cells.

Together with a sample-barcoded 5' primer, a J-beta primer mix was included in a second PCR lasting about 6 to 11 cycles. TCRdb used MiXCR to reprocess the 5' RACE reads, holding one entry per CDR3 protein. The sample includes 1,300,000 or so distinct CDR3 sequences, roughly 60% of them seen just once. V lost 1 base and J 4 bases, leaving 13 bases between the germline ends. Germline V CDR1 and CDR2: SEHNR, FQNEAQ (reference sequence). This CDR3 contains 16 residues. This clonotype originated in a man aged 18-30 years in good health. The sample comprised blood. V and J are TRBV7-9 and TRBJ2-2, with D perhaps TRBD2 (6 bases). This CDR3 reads CASSLDTGALTGELFF. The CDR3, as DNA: TGTGCCAGCAGCTTAGACACGGGAGCACTCACCGGGGAGCTGTTTTTT.